This TCR beta chain was recovered during a study of long-term antiretroviral therapy in people with HIV. Study in general: Earliest sampling preceded the 2015 immediate-ART recommendation by about a decade. Study findings and constraints: Dominant in the repertoire at all time points were clones expanded before ART. Post-ART diversity increased but stayed below transplant donor controls.

As to this clone: Its antigen is unidentified.

V lost 3 bases, J lost 6 bases, and 6 bases stayed unmatched. The germline V gene has CDR1 LNHDA and CDR2 SQIVND (reference sequence). The CDR3 sequence is 15 residues long. Version v3.0 of the immunoSEQ assay was performed at survey level. Per sample, sequencing targeted about 40,000-50,000 T-cell genomes. Sequenced by immunoSEQ multiplex PCR; TCRdb stores in-frame clones only, minus some. This sample has fewer than 25,000 clones; about 88% occur once, and the top ten carry 3.5%. The sequencing here drew on unsorted PBMCs, taken 2.3 years after starting antiretroviral therapy. The chain joins TRBV19 to TRBJ2-1, with TRBD2 matching over 9 bases. The clonotype was recovered from a man between 60 and 75 years old with HIV. The CDR3: CASSITLAGPNEQFF. The CDR3 nucleotides read TGTGCCAGTAGTATTACGCTAGCGGGGCCCAATGAGCAGTTCTTC.